Detailed here is one T cell receptor beta chain. It lacks a known antigen. No much larger clone is present one base from it, and per-base qualities are unavailable. Using the deep immunoSEQ assay, multiplex PCR amplified TCR CDR3 regions from genomic DNA. Genomic DNA extracted from each cell subset was distributed evenly over all wells of several immunoSEQ 96-well plates, and each plate served as one replicate. For sorted subsets, each replicate PCR was loaded with around 200 ng genomic DNA, equivalent to 30,000 to 35,000 T cell genomes. The purified libraries were quantified using a Qubit 3.0 fluorometer, sized with a Bioanalyzer 2100, and then quantified again using the KAPA Library Quantification kit. A separate single-read 150-cycle Illumina NextSeq 550 flow cell was used to sequence each immunoSEQ 96-well plate. The authors' analysis ran thus. Because the immunoSEQ output included only junctional sequences and no quality scores, the filtering could not be the same as the filtering used for full-length reads. Sequences were annotated with PyIR, a Python wrapper for IgBLAST v1.9, using IMGT germline references to assign V/J genes and CDR3. Reads were filtered out if the reads had weak V/J assignments (E-value above 1e-6), no CDR3, stop codons, out-of-frame junctions, or ambiguous translated residues. V3J clonotypes were defined by identical inferred V gene, J gene, and CDR3 amino acid sequence. To compute the percentage overlap between repertoires, the number of shared unique clonotypes was divided by the size of the smaller repertoire. Richness of each repertoire was evaluated using RTK rarefaction, the Chao1 estimator, and Recon v2.1 estimates of unobserved clonotypes. Generation probabilities were computed with OLGA for all TCRbeta clonotypes obtained by the gDNA method from a handful of donors. TCRdb provides this immuneACCESS table in a form limited to in-frame rearrangements. Some clones are lacking; in checked studies, under half of them reflect an unresolved V gene, and why the rest are absent is not known. Clone size and the V and J calls come from that table; the DNA yielded D and trimming. The sample yields approximately 2,200,000 clones; approximately 94% were counted once. Under 2% of the sample rests with the top ten.

The data were obtained in a study of shared clonotypes between healthy human individuals (TCRdb year 2020). Some background on the complete study: A couple of women and three men aged 18 to 49 years were included in the cohort. Different laboratories and diverse techniques were used to prepare libraries and sequence TCR repertoires, to increase sequencing depth and limit assay-specific biases. For each donor, CD4 naive and CD4 memory were each given three plates, CD8 naive was given two plates, and CD8 memory was given one plate. Each donor's leukapheresis produced roughly between roughly 0.94 and 9.5 billion PBMCs. To estimate repertoire size and how much clonotypes are shared between individuals, the study performed deep sequencing of blood TCR repertoires from roughly five healthy adults. General conclusions and limits of the study: Because the study included a small number of donors, the genetic and exposure-history diversity represented was limited. Naive subsets generally had larger estimated clonotype richness than memory subsets. Even with the large sequencing depth, rarefaction of the sorted-subset datasets indicated that sequencing was incomplete. Pairwise subsampling indicated that sequencing depth was expected to affect the degree of clonotype sharing among donors. Higher generation probabilities were observed for clonotypes shared by all four sorted-subset donors than for non-shared clonotypes. Only blood was sampled, and tissue TCR repertoires likely differ from those in blood. Across several donors, around 5% of naive CD4, 3.5% of naive CD8, around 2.1% of memory CD4, and roughly 0.41% of memory CD8 clonotypes were shared.

For the CD8 naive samples, CD45RO-negative cells were positively selected for CCR7, yielding a CD45RA+CCR7+ population from which TemRA cells were excluded. Healthy HIV-negative adults with no recently reported acute infections or vaccinations were included as donors. All donors were Caucasian adults living in Nashville, Tennessee, USA. Blood was obtained by leukapheresis, after which PBMCs were separated by Ficoll-Histopaque density gradient centrifugation and cryopreserved in liquid nitrogen vapor phase. Purity and quantity of every magnetically sorted T cell population were checked by analytical flow cytometry. Genomic DNA was isolated from each sorted fraction and quantified by UV absorbance on a Nanodrop 2000c. The TCR comes from a young man in good health. Some clones in this sample may be carry-over from other donors' samples. The sample comprised naive CD8+ T cells from PBMCs. What the cell subset or site label conveys for this sample: CD45RA+CCR7+.

Here is the DNA: TGTGCCAGCAGTTACGAGGGGATGAACACTGAAGCTTTCTTT. It translates as CASSYEGMNTEAFF. The chain joins TRBV6-5 to TRBJ1-1; TRBD1 is perhaps the D gene, given 5 matching bases. The CDR3 spans 14 residues, from the cysteine through the phenylalanine. Of the read, only the CDR3 DNA is kept; its 42 bases are in frame from base 1. The germline V gene sets CDR1 to MNHEY and CDR2 to SVGAGI. At the junction V is shortened by 2 bases and J by 0 bases, with 7 bases in between.